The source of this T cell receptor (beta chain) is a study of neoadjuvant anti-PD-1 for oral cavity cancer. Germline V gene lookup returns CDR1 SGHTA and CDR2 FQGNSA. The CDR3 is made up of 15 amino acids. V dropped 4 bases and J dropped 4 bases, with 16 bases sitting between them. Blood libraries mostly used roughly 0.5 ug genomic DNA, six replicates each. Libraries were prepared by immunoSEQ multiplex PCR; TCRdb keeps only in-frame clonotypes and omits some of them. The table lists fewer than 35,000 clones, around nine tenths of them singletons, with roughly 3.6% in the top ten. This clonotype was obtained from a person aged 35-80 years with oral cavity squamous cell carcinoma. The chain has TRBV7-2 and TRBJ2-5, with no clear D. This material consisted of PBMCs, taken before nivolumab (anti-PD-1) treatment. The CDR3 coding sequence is TGTGCCAGCAGCTCAAATCTGGCCTTCGGAGAGACCCAGTACTTC. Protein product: CASSSNLAFGETQYF.